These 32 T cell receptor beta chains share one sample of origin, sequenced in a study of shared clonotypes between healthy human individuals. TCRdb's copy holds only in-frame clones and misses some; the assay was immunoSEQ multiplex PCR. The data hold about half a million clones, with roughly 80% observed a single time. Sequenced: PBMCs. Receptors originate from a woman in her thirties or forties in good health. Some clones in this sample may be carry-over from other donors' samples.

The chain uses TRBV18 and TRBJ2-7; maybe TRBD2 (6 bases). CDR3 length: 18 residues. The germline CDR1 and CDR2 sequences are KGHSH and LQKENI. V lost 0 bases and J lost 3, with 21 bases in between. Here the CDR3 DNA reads TGTGCCAGCTCACCACCGGGCAGGGCTGGGGGGTTTCTCTACGAGCAGTACTTC. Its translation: CASSPPGRAGGFLYEQYF.

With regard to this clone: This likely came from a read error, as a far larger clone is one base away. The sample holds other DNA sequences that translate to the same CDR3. Here the CDR3 DNA reads TGTGCCAGTAGTGACGGGCTAGCCAGCACAGATACGCAGTATTTT. It codes for CASSDGLASTDTQYF. The chain recombines TRBV6-4 with TRBJ2-3; perhaps TRBD2 as D (5 bases). The CDR3 runs 15 residues. The germline V gene has CDR1 MRHNA and CDR2 SNTAGT.

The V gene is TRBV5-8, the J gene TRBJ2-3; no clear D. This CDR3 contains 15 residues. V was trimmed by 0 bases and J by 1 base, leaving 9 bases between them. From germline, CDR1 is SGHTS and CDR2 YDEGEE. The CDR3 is CASSLARSRTDTQYF. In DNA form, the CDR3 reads TGTGCCAGCAGCTTGGCCCGGAGTCGCACAGATACGCAGTATTTT.

Here the CDR3 reads CASSLGLGQGERYGNEKLFF. CDR3 sequence (DNA): TGTGCCAGCAGCTTGGGGTTGGGACAGGGAGAGAGGTATGGTAATGAAAAACTGTTTTTT. The V call is TRBV5-4, the J call TRBJ1-4; 9 bases agree with TRBD1. The CDR3 extends over 20 amino acids. The germline CDR1 and CDR2 sequences are SGHNT and YYREEE (reference sequence). V lost 0 bases and J lost 4; bases outside the gene matches: 16.

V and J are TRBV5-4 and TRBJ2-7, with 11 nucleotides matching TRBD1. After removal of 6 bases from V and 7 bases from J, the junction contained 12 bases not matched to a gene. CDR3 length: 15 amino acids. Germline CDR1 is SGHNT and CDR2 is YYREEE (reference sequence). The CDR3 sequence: CASTRTGGHGKEQYF. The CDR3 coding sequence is TGTGCCAGCACCCGGACAGGGGGCCACGGGAAGGAGCAGTACTTC.

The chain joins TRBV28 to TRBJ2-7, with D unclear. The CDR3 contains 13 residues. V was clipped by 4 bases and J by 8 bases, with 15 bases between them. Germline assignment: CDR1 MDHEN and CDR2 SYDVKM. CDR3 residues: CASSSVQTDKQYF. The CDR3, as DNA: TGTGCCAGCAGTTCAGTCCAGACCGATAAGCAGTACTTC.

CDR3 sequence (DNA): TGTGCCTGGACTACCGGGACAGGGGGTGGAGGCTACACCTTC. Protein product: CAWTTGTGGGGYTF. The chain has TRBV30 and TRBJ1-2, with 11 bases lining up with TRBD1. Germline trimming cut 4 bases from V and 8 bases from J; bases unmatched to any gene: 9. The CDR3 has 14 amino acids. CDR1 and CDR2 from the germline V gene are GTSNPN and SVGIG (reference sequence). The whole variable domain, remainder taken from reference TRBV30 and TRBJ1-2, is SQTIHQWPATLVQPVGSPLSLECTVEGTSNPNLYWYRQAAGRGLQLLFYSVGIGQISSEVPQNLSASRPQDRQFILSSKKLLLSDSGFYLCAWTTGTGGGGYTFGSGTRLTVV.

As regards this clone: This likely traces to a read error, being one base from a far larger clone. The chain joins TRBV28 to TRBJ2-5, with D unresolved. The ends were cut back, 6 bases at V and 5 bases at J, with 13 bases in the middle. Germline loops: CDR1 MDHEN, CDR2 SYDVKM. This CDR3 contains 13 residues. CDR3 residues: CASSPQPKETQYF. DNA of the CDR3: TGTGCCAGCAGCCCTCAGCCCAAGGAGACCCAGTACTTC. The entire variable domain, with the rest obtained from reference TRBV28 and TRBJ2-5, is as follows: DVKVTQSSRYLVKRTGEKVFLECVQDMDHENMFWYRQDPGLGLRLIYFSYDVKMKEKGDIPEGYSVSREKKERFSLILESASTNQTSMYLCASSPQPKETQYFGPGTRLLVL.

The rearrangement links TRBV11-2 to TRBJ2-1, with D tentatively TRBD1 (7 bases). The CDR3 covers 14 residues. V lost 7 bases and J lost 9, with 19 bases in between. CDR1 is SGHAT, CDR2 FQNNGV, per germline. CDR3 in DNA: TGTGCCAGCACCCAGGGGGGCCGAGCGGGTGAGCAGTTCTTC. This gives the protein CASTQGGRAGEQFF.

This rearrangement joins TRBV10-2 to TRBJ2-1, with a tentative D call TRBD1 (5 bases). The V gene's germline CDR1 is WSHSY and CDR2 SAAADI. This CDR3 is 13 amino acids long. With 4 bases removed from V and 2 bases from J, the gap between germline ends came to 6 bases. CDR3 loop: CASSGGPYNEQFF. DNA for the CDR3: TGCGCCAGCAGTGGGGGCCCCTACAATGAGCAGTTCTTC.

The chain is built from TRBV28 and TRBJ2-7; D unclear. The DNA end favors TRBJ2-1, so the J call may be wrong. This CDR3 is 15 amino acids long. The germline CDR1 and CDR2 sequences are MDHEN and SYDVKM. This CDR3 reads CASSSPRRTYNEQFF. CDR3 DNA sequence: TGTGCCAGCAGTTCGCCTCGGCGTACCTACAATGAGCAGTTCTTC.

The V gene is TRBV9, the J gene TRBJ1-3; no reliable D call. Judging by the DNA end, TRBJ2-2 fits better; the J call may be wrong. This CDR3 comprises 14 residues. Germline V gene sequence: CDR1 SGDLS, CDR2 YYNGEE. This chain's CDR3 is CASSVSGNTGELFF. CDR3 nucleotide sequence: TGTGCCAGCAGCGTATCGGGGAACACCGGGGAGCTGTTTTTT.

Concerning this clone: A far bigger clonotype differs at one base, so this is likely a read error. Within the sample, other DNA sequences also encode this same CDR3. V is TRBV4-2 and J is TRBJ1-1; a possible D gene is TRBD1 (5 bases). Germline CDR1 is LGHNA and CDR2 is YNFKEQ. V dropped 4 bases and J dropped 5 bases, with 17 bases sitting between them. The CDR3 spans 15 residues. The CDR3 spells CASSLDRAGLTEAFF. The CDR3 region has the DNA TGTGCCAGCAGCCTAGATCGGGCAGGGCTAACTGAAGCTTTCTTT.

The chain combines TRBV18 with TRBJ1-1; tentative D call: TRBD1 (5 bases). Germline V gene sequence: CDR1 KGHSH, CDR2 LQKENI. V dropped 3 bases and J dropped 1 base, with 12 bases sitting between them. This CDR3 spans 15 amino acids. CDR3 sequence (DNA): TGTGCCAGCTCACCTGACCTCCAGGGGAACACTGAAGCTTTCTTT. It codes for CASSPDLQGNTEAFF.

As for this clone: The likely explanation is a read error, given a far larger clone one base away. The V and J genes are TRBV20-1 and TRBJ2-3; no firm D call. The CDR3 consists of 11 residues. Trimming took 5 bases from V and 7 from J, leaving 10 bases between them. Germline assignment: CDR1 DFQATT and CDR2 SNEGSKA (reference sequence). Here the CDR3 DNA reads TGCAGTGCTCTCAGCCCCTATACGCAGTATTTT. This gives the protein CSALSPYTQYF.

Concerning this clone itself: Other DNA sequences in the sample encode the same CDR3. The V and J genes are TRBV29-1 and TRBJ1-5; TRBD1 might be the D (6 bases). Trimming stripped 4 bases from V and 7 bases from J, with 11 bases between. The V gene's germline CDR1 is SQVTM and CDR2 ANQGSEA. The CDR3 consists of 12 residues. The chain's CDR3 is CSVAGAGQPQHF. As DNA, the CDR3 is TGCAGCGTTGCAGGGGCAGGGCAGCCCCAGCATTTT.

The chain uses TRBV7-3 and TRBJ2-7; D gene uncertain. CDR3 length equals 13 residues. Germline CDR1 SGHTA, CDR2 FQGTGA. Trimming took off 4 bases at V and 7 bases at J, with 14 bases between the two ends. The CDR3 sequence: CASSSSPGGEQYF. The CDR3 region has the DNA TGTGCCAGCAGCTCCTCCCCCGGTGGGGAGCAGTACTTC.

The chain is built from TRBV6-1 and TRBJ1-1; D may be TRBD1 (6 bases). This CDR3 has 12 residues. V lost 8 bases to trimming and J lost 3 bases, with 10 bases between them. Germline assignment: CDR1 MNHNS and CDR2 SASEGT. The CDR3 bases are TGTGCCAGCTTCAGGGGCTACACTGAAGCTTTCTTT. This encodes CASFRGYTEAFF.

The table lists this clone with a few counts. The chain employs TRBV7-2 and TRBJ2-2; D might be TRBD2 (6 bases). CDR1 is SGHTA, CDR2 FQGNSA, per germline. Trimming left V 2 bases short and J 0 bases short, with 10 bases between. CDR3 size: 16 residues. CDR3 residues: CASSLSGGTNTGELFF. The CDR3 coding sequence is TGTGCCAGCAGCTTATCGGGCGGGACGAACACCGGGGAGCTGTTTTTT.

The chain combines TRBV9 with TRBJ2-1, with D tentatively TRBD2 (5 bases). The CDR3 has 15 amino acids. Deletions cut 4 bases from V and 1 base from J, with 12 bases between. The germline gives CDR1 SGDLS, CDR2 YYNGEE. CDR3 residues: CASSRTAPSYNEQFF. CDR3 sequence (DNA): TGTGCCAGCAGCAGGACTGCTCCATCCTACAATGAGCAGTTCTTC.

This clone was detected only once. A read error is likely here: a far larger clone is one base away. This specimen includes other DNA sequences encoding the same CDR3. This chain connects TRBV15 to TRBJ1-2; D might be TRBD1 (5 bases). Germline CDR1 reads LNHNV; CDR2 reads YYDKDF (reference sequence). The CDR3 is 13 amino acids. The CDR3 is CATSPPGRYGYTF. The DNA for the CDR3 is TGTGCTACCAGTCCTCCGGGACGTTATGGCTACACCTTC.

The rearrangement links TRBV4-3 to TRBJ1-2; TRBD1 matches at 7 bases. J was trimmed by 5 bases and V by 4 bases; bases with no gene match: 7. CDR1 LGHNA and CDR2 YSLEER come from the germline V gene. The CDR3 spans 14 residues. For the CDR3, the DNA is TGCGCCAGCAGCCCGCGGGACAGAACTTATGGCTACACCTTC. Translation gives CASSPRDRTYGYTF.

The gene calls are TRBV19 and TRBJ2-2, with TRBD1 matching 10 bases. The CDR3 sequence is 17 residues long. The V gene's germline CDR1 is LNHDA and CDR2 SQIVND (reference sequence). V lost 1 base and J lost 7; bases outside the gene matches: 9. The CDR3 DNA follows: TGTGCCAGTAGTATAGGGACAGGGGGTGCCCTAAACGGGGAGCTGTTTTTT. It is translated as CASSIGTGGALNGELFF.

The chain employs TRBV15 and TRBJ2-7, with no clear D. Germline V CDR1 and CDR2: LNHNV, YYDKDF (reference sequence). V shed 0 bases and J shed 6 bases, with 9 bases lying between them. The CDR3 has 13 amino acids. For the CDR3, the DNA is TGTGCCACCAGCAGAGATCCAGGAACCGAGCAGTACTTC. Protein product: CATSRDPGTEQYF.

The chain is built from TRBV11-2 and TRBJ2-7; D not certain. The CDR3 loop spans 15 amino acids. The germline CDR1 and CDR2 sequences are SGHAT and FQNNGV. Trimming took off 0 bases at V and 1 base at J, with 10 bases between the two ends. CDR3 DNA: TGTGCCAGCAGCTTAGATCGCGCATTTTCCTACGAGCAGTACTTC. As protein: CASSLDRAFSYEQYF.

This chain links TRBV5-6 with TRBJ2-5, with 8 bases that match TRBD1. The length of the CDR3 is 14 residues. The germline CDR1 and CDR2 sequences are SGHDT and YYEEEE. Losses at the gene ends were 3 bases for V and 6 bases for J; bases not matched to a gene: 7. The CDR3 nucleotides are TGTGCCAGCAGCTCCCTACAGGGGGGAAAGACCCAGTACTTC. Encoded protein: CASSSLQGGKTQYF.

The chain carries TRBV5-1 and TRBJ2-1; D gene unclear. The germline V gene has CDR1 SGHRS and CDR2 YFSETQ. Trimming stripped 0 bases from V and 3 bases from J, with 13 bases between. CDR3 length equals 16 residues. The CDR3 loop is CASSLGTQDRYNEQFF. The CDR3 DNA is TGCGCCAGCAGCTTGGGGACCCAGGACCGCTACAATGAGCAGTTCTTC. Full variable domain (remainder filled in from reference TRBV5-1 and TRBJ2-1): KAGVTQTPRYLIKTRGQQVTLSCSPISGHRSVSWYQQTPGQGLQFLFEYFSETQRNKGNFPGRFSGRQFSNSRSEMNVSTLELGDSALYLCASSLGTQDRYNEQFFGPGTRLTVL.

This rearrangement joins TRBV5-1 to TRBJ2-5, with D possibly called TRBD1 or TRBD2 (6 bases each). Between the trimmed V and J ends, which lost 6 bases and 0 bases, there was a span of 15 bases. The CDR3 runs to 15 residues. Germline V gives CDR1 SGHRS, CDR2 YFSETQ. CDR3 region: CASTRLGGYQETQYF. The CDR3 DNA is TGCGCCAGCACCAGACTAGGGGGGTACCAAGAGACCCAGTACTTC.

The CDR3 loop reads CASSPTREGDTQYF. The CDR3 DNA follows: TGTGCCAGCTCACCCACCAGGGAGGGAGATACGCAGTATTTT. The chain combines TRBV18 with TRBJ2-3, with TRBD2 matching 7 bases. Germline V gene data show CDR1 as KGHSH and CDR2 as LQKENI. V lost 3 bases, J lost 5 bases, and 5 bases stayed unmatched. This CDR3 is 14 amino acids long.

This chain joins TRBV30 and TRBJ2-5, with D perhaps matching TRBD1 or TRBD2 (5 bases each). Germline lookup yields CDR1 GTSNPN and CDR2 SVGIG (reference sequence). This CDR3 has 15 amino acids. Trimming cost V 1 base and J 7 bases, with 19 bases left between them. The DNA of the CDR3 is TGTGCCTGGAGTGCCCCCTATCGGGGCAGCTTGACCCAGTACTTC. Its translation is CAWSAPYRGSLTQYF.

The CDR3 coding sequence is TGTGCCAGCAGCTTAGCGGGCCGGAGATACAATGAGCAGTTCTTC. Its protein is CASSLAGRRYNEQFF. The chain combines TRBV7-9 with TRBJ2-1; no reliable D call. The CDR3 totals 15 residues. CDR1 and CDR2 from the germline V gene are SEHNR and FQNEAQ (reference sequence). The V and J ends lost 0 bases and 4 bases respectively, with 10 bases between them.

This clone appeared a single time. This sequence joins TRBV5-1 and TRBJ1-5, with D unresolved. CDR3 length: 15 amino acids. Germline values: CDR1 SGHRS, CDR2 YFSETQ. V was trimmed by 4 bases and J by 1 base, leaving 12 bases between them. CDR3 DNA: TGCGCCAGCAGCCTCACCCCTGAAAGCAATCAGCCCCAGCATTTT. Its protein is CASSLTPESNQPQHF.